This T cell receptor (beta chain) was captured by sequencing in a study of T cell responses to AZD1222 COVID-19 vaccine. A note on this clone: Its cognate antigen is unknown.

The ends were cut back, 2 bases at V and 2 bases at J, with 7 bases in the middle. From germline, CDR1 is SGHTA and CDR2 FQGNSA. The CDR3 runs 14 residues. Overall study results and limits: There were vaccine-associated CD4 TCRs across spike, dominant at 160-218 and 743-854.

TCRdb's copy holds only in-frame clones and misses some; the assay was immunoSEQ multiplex PCR. The sample carries 150,000 to 250,000 clones, approximately 93% recorded once. The clonotype comes from an adult who received the AZD1222 COVID-19 vaccine. V usage is TRBV7-2 and J usage is TRBJ1-3; D is uncertain. This sample comprised peripheral blood, obtained 28 days after the second AZD1222 dose. CDR3 in DNA: TGTGCCAGCAGCTTATGGGTAACTGGAAACACCATATATTTT. Translating it yields CASSLWVTGNTIYF. Full variable domain (rest looked up from reference TRBV7-2 and TRBJ1-3): GAGVSQSPSNKVTEKGKDVELRCDPISGHTALYWYRQSLGQGLEFLIYFQGNSAPDKSGLPSDRFSAERTGGSVSTLTIQRTQQEDSAVYLCASSLWVTGNTIYFGEGSWLTVV.